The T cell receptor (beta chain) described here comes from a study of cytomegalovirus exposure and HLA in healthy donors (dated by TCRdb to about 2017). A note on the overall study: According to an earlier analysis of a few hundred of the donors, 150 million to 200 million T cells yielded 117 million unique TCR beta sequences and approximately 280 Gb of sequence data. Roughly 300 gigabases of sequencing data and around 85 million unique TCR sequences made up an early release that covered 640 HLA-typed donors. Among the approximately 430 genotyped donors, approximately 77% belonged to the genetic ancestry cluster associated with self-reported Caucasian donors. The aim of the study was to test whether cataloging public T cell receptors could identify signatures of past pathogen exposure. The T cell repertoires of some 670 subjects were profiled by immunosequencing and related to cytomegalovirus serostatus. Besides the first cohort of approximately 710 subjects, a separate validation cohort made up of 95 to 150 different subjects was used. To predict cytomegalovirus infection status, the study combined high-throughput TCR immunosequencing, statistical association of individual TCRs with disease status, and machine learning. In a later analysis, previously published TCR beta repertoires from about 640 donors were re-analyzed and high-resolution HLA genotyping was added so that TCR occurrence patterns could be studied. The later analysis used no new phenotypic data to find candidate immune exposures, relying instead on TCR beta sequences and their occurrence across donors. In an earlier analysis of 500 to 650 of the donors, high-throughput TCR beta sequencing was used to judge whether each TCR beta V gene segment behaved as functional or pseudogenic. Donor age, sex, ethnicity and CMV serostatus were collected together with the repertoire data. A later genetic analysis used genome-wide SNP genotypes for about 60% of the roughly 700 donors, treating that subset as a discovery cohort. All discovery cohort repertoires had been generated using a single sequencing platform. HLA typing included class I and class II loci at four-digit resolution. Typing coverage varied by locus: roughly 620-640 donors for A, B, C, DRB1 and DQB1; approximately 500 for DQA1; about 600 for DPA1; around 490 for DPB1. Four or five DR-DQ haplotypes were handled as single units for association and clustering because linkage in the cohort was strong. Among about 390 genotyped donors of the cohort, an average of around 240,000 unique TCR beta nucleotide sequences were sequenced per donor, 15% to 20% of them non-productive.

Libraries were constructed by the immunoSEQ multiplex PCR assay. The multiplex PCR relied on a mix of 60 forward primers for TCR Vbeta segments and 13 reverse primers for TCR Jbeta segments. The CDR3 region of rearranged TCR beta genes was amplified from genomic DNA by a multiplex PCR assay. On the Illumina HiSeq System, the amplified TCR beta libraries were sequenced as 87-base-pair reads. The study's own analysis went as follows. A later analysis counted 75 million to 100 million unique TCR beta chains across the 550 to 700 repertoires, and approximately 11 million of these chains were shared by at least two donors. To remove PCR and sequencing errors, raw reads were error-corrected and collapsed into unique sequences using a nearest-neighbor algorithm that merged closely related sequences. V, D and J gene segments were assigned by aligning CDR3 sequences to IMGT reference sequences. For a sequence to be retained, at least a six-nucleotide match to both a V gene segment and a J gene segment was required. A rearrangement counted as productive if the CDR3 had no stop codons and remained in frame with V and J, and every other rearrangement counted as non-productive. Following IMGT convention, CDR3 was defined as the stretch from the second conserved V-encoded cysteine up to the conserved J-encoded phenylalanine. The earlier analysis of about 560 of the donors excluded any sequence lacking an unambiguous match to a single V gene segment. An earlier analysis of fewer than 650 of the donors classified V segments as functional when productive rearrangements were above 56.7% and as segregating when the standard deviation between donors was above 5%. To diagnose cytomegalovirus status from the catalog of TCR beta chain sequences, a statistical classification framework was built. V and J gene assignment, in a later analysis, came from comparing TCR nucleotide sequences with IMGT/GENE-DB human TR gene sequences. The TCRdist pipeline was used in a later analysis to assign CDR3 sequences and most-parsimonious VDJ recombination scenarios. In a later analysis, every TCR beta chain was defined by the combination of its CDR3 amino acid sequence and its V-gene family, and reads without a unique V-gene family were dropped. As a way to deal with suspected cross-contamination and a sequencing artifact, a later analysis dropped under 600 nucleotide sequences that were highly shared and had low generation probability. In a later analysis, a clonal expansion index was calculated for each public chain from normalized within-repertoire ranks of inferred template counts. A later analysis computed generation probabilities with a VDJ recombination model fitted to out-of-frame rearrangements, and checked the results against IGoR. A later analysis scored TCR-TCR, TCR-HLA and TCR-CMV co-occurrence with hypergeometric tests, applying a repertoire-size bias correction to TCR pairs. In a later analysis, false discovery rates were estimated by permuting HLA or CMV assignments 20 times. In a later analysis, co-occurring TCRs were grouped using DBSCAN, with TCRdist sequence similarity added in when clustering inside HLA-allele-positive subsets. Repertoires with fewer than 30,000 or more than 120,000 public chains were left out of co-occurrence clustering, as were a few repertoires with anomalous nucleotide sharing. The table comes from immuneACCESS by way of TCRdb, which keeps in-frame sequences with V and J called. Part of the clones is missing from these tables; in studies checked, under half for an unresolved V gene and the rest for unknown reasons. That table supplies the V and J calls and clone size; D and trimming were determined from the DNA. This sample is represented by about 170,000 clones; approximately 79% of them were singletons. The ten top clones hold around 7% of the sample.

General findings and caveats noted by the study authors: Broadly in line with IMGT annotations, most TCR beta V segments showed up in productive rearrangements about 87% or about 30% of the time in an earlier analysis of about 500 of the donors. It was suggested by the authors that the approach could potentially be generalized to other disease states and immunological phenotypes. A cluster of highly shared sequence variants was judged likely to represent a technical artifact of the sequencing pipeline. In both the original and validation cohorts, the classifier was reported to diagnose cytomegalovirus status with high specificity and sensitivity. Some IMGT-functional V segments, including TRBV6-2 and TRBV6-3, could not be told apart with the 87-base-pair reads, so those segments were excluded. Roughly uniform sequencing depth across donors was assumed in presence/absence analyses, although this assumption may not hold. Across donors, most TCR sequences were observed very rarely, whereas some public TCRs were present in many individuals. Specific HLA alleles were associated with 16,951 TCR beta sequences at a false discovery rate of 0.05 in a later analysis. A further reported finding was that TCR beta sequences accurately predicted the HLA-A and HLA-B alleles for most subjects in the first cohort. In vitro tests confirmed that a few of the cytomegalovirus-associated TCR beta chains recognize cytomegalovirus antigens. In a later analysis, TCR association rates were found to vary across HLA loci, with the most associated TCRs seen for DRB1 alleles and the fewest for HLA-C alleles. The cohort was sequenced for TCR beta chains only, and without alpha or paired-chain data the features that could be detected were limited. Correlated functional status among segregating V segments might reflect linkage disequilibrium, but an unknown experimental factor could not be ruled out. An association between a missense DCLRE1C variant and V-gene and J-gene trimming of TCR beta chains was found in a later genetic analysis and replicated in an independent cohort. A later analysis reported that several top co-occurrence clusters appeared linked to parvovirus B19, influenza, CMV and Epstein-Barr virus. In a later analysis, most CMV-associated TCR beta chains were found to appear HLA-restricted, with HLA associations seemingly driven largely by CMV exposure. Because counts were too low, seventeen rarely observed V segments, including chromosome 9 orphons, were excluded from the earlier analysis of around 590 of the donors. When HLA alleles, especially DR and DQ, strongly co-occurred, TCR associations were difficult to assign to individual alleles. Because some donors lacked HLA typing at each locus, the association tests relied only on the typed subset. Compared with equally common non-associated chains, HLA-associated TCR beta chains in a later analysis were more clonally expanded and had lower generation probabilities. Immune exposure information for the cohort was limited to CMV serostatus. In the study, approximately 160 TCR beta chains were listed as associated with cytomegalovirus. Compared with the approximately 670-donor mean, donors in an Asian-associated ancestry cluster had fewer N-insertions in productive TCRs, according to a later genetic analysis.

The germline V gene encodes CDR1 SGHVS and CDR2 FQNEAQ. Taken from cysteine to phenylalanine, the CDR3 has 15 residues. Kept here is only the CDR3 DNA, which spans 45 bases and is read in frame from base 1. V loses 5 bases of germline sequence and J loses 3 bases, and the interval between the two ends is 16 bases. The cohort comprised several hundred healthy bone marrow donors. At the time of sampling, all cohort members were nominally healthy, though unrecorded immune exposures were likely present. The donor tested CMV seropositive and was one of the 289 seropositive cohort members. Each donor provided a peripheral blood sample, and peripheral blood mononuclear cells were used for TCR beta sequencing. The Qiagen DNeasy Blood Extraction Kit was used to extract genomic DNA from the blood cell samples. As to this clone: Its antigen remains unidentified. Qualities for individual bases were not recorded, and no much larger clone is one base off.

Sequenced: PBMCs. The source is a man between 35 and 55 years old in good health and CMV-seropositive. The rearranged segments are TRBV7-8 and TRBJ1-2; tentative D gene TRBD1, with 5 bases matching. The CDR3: CASSPGGSLDYGYTF. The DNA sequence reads TGTGCCAGCAGCCCCGGGGGGTCTCTGGACTATGGCTACACCTTC.